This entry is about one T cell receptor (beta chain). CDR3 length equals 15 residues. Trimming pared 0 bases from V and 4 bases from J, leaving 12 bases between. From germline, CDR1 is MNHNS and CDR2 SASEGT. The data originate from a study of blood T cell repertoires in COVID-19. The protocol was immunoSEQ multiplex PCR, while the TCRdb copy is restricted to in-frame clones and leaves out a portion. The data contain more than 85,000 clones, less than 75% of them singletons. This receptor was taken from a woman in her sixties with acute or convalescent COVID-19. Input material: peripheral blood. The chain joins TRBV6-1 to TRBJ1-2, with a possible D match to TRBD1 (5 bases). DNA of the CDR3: TGTGCCAGCAGTGAAGCGCTTGGGGCTCTCTATGGCTACACCTTC. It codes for CASSEALGALYGYTF.